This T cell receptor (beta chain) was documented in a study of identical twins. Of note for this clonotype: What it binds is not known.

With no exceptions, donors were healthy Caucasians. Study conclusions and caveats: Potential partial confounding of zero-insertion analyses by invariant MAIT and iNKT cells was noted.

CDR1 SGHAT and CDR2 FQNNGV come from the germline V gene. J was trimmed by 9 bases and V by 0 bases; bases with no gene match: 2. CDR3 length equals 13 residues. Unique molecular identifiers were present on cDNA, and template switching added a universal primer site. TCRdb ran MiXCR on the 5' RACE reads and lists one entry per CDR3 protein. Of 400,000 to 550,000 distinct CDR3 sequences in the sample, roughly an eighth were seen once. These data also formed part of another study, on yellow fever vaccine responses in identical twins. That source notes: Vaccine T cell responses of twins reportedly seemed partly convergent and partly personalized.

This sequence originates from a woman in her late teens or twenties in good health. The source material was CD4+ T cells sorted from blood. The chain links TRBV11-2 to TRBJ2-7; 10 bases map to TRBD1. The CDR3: CASSLDDRGRQYF. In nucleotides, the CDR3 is TGTGCCAGCAGCTTAGATGACAGGGGGCGGCAGTACTTC.